Listed below are T cell receptor beta chains from one sample, sequenced in a study of blood T cell repertoires in COVID-19. Profiling relied on immunoSEQ multiplex PCR, and the TCRdb table lists in-frame clones only, not all of them. The table has about 210,000 clones, roughly four fifths seen once. Sequencing used peripheral blood. The receptors originated from a woman aged 40 to 55 with acute or convalescent COVID-19. Each CDR3 is given with its conserved first and last residue.

j_gene | v_gene | CDR3aa
TRBJ1-5 | TRBV2 | CASRQGSGQPQHF
TRBJ2-3 | TRBV2 | CASSDETSGGTASTDTQYF
TRBJ1-3 | TRBV5-6 | CASSLKLFSGNTIYF
TRBJ1-5 | TRBV20-1 | CSARAFGGEYQPQHF
TRBJ2-3 | TRBV5-6 | CASSFWTGGLDTQYF
TRBJ2-4 | TRBV19 | CASSIEDRGYIQYF
TRBJ2-4 | TRBV5-6 | CASSGWTELAKNIQYF
TRBJ2-5 | TRBV24-1 | CATSGDRYQETQYF
TRBJ2-3 | TRBV7-3 | CASSPGLAGGSTDTQYF
TRBJ1-1 | TRBV9 | CASSVEVGLEAFF
TRBJ2-1 | TRBV7-9 | CASSDYTYNEQFF
TRBJ2-7 | TRBV11-3 | CASSRMTGDSLHYEQYF
TRBJ2-7 | TRBV27 | CASSLSGSSLAEQYF
TRBJ1-4 | TRBV28 | CASSLDRETTNEKLFF
TRBJ1-4 | TRBV24-1 | CATSDPTGGNEKLFF
TRBJ2-2 | TRBV5-1 | CASSFSTGELFF
TRBJ2-1 | TRBV30 | CAWSVRVEQFF
TRBJ1-1 | TRBV10-3 | CAISSQGPSEAEAFF
TRBJ1-4 | TRBV6-5 | CASSRDRWEKLFF
TRBJ1-1 | TRBV2 | CALAGGTIRAFF
TRBJ1-5 | TRBV6-6 | CASSPFRGQGNNQPQHF
TRBJ2-2 | TRBV5-1 | CASRLISGRANTGELFF